This T cell receptor beta chain was identified during a study of cytomegalovirus exposure and HLA in healthy donors. The PCR ran on 60 Vbeta and 13 Jbeta primers. The protocol was immunoSEQ multiplex PCR, while the TCRdb copy is restricted to in-frame clones and leaves out a portion. The sample includes more than 95,000 clones, roughly 74% of them seen just once. A remark on this clone: Its target is not known.

Study-wide results and caveats: Differences between HLA loci emerged in a later analysis of TCR association rates, with DRB1 most and HLA-C fewest. High specificity and sensitivity for cytomegalovirus status were reported for the classifier. An analysis done earlier found most TCR beta V segments productive about 87% or about 30% of the time. The study had only CMV serostatus as immune exposure information.

Input material: PBMCs. The source is a woman between 65 and 79 years old in good health and CMV-seropositive.

The CDR3 spells CASSPMGNRESPLHF. The DNA of the CDR3 is TGTGCCAGCAGCCCAATGGGGAACAGGGAATCACCCCTCCACTTT. The chain uses TRBV7-9 and TRBJ1-6; possibly TRBD1 for D (6 bases). The CDR3 extends over 15 amino acids. Trimming removed 5 bases from V and 10 bases from J, with 18 bases in between. CDR1 and CDR2 from the germline V gene are SEHNR and FQNEAQ (reference sequence).